One sample yielded the 16 T cell receptor beta chains listed below, sequenced in a study of shared clonotypes between healthy human individuals. Assay: immunoSEQ multiplex PCR; the TCRdb copy retains only in-frame clones and omits some. In the table there are some 1.1 million clones, roughly 80% of which are singletons. The sequenced material came from memory CD4+ T cells from PBMCs. Subset meaning: CD45RA-negative fraction. These receptors all come from a man in his late teens or twenties in good health. Some clones in this sample may be carry-over from other donors' samples.

The chain joins TRBV28 to TRBJ1-2; D is perhaps TRBD1 (6 bases). The CDR3 spans 14 residues. CDR1 MDHEN and CDR2 SYDVKM come from the germline V gene. V gave up 8 bases and J gave up 7 bases, with 20 bases separating them. CDR3 sequence reads: CASFSSGQESGYTF. The CDR3 DNA sequence: TGTGCCAGCTTTTCATCGGGACAAGAAAGTGGCTACACCTTC.

V usage is TRBV4-1 and J usage is TRBJ2-5, with D perhaps TRBD1 (5 bases). The CDR3 has 14 amino acids. Trimming stripped 5 bases from V and 5 bases from J, with 15 bases between. Looked up from germline, CDR1 is MGHRA and CDR2 is YSYEKL. CDR3 in DNA: TGCGCCAGCAGCTCGCGATCTAGGGGCGAGACCCAGTACTTC. This gives the protein CASSSRSRGETQYF.

This chain joins TRBV4-1 and TRBJ2-3; D gene ambiguous. V lost 0 bases and J 2 bases, leaving 9 bases between the germline ends. Germline V gives CDR1 MGHRA, CDR2 YSYEKL. This CDR3 is 15 amino acids long. The CDR3 region has the DNA TGCGCCAGCAGCCAAGATTCCCCCGCCACAGATACGCAGTATTTT. Protein sequence: CASSQDSPATDTQYF.

The chain carries TRBV2 and TRBJ2-2; D is possibly TRBD1 (6 bases). The CDR3 is made up of 15 amino acids. With 4 bases removed from V and 1 base from J, the gap between germline ends came to 10 bases. Germline CDR1 SNHLY, CDR2 FYNNEI. This CDR3 reads CASSGRGQNTGELFF. The CDR3 nucleotides read TGTGCCAGCAGTGGTAGGGGACAGAACACCGGGGAGCTGTTTTTT.

The chain uses TRBV4-3 and TRBJ1-4, with TRBD1 identical over 7 bases. The CDR3 runs to 17 residues. V was clipped by 0 bases and J by 7 bases; unmatched bases: 11. Germline loops: CDR1 LGHNA, CDR2 YSLEER. CDR3 bases: TGCGCCAGCAGCCAAGATCTGAACAGGGGTCGGATTGAAAAACTGTTTTTT. Protein sequence: CASSQDLNRGRIEKLFF.

The chain has TRBV6-1 and TRBJ2-1; D perhaps matches TRBD1 (6 bases). The length of the CDR3 is 11 residues. Germline assignment: CDR1 MNHNS and CDR2 SASEGT. Trimming stripped 7 bases from V and 10 bases from J, with 11 bases between. CDR3 sequence reads: CASTRDTEQFF. In DNA, the CDR3 is TGTGCCAGCACCCGGGACACAGAGCAGTTCTTC.

The DNA of the CDR3 is TGTGCCAGCCCACCCGGGGCAGGATTGAACACTGAAGCTTTCTTT. Amino acid sequence: CASPPGAGLNTEAFF. The J gene is TRBJ1-1, the V gene TRBV28; D possibly corresponds to TRBD1 (5 bases). V was shortened by 8 bases and J by 0 bases, with 16 bases between the two germline ends. The CDR3 sequence is 15 residues long. The germline V gene encodes CDR1 MDHEN and CDR2 SYDVKM.

This sequence joins TRBV6-6 and TRBJ1-4, with D tentatively TRBD1 (6 bases). Germline CDR1 is MNHNY and CDR2 is SVGAGI (reference sequence). With 6 bases removed from V and 3 bases from J, the gap between germline ends came to 14 bases. The CDR3 length is 15 residues. CDR3 nucleotides: TGTGCCAGCAGCCCCCCAGGGGCTGCTAATGAAAAACTGTTTTTT. Translation: CASSPPGAANEKLFF.

The chain is built from TRBV28 and TRBJ1-1, with D perhaps TRBD1 (6 bases). Between the trimmed V and J ends, which lost 11 bases and 5 bases, there was a span of 9 bases. Germline V CDR1 and CDR2: MDHEN, SYDVKM. The CDR3 runs to 10 residues. The CDR3 reads CAAGTTEAFF. CDR3 coding DNA: TGTGCCGCCGGGACAACTGAAGCTTTCTTT.

CDR3 residues: CASSSRQGSGQPQHF. DNA for the CDR3: TGTGCCAGCAGCTCACGACAGGGATCGGGACAGCCCCAGCATTTT. This rearrangement joins TRBV5-5 to TRBJ1-5; TRBD1 matches 7 bases. Germline values: CDR1 SGHKS, CDR2 YYEKEE (reference sequence). The J segment lost 7 bases and the V segment lost 3 bases, leaving 10 bases of the junction unmatched. The CDR3 totals 15 residues.

To note about this clone: The identical CDR3 is also encoded by other nucleotide sequences in the sample. This sequence joins TRBV28 and TRBJ2-2, with D possibly TRBD1 on 6 matching bases. CDR1 and CDR2 from the germline V gene are MDHEN and SYDVKM. CDR3 size: 14 residues. Trimming took off 7 bases at V and 1 base at J, with 10 bases between the two ends. The CDR3 DNA reads TGTGCCAGCACCGGACAGCGGAACACCGGGGAGCTGTTTTTT. As protein: CASTGQRNTGELFF.

V is TRBV7-2 and J is TRBJ2-5; weak D call: TRBD2 (6 bases). CDR1 is SGHTA and CDR2 is FQGNSA in the germline V gene. This CDR3 contains 13 residues. V lost 6 bases, J lost 3 bases, and 11 bases lay in between. The CDR3 nucleotides read TGTGCCAGCAGTGCGGGGCGGGAAGAGACCCAGTACTTC. Its translation is CASSAGREETQYF. Using reference TRBV7-2 and TRBJ2-5 for the parts outside the CDR3, the full variable domain is GAGVSQSPSNKVTEKGKDVELRCDPISGHTALYWYRQSLGQGLEFLIYFQGNSAPDKSGLPSDRFSAERTGGSVSTLTIQRTQQEDSAVYLCASSAGREETQYFGPGTRLLVL.

In the case of this clone: The sample has other DNA sequences that encode this CDR3 too. The chain carries TRBV11-2 and TRBJ2-2; D remains ambiguous. Trimming pared 5 bases from V and 0 bases from J, leaving 7 bases between. Germline CDR1 is SGHAT and CDR2 is FQNNGV. The CDR3 has 14 residues. CDR3 sequence: CASSRAANTGELFF. The CDR3 nucleotides are TGTGCCAGCAGCAGGGCAGCGAACACCGGGGAGCTGTTTTTT.

The chain is built from TRBV29-1 and TRBJ2-5, with TRBD1 matching over 8 bases. V shed 3 bases, J shed 4 bases, and the junction held 4 bases outside the gene matches. The CDR3 consists of 13 residues. Germline CDR1 is SQVTM and CDR2 is ANQGSEA. The CDR3 reads CSVDRQGAETQYF. As DNA, the CDR3 is TGCAGCGTTGACCGCCAGGGGGCAGAGACCCAGTACTTC.

This chain links TRBV6-1 with TRBJ2-1; 7 nucleotides align to TRBD1. Trimming cost V 11 bases and J 3 bases; bases outside gene matches: 13. CDR1 and CDR2 from the germline V gene are MNHNS and SASEGT. The CDR3 loop spans 15 amino acids. The CDR3 here is CAGPGGVGVYNEQFF. The CDR3 coding sequence is TGTGCCGGCCCAGGGGGAGTTGGGGTCTACAATGAGCAGTTCTTC.

This sequence joins TRBV27 and TRBJ2-3, with D possibly matching TRBD1 (6 bases). Germline CDR1 is MNHEY and CDR2 is SMNVEV (reference sequence). Trimming took 5 bases from V and 0 from J, leaving 21 bases between them. The length of the CDR3 is 18 residues. The CDR3 DNA reads as TGTGCCAGCAGTCCCAGTGGGGGCTGGTATACTAGCACAGATACGCAGTATTTT. Translating it yields CASSPSGGWYTSTDTQYF.